Listed below are T cell receptor beta chains from one sample, sequenced in a study of early stage breast cancer tumors. Generated by immunoSEQ multiplex PCR, the TCRdb table keeps only in-frame clones and is missing some. The sample carries tens of thousands of clones, roughly 78% recorded once. The sequenced material came from blood. These receptors were obtained from a person in their 40s with breast cancer. CDR3s include the opening cysteine and the closing phenylalanine or tryptophan. D genes are given only for firm matches. For some rows the clone size is stated as once, few or many, or as a class when expanded; others skip it.

D,V,length,J,size,DNA,CDR3
TRBD2,TRBV4-2,16,TRBJ2-1,-,TGTGCCAGCAGCCAAGGGCCCAGCGGGAGTTTCGATGAGCAGTTCTTC,CASSQGPSGSFDEQFF
-,TRBV6-5,13,TRBJ1-5,-,TGTGCCAGTGCTAGTAGTCTCAATCAGCCCCAGCATTTT,CASASSLNQPQHF
-,TRBV5-1,16,TRBJ1-4,-,TGCGCCAGCAGCAGCGCCCTAGGGACCTCTAATGAAAAACTGTTTTTT,CASSSALGTSNEKLFF
TRBD2,TRBV4-1,16,TRBJ2-1,-,TGCGCCAGCAGCCAAGATAAAAGCGGGGGCCCCGGTGAGCAGTTCTTC,CASSQDKSGGPGEQFF
-,TRBV7-2,17,TRBJ2-7,-,TGTGCCAGCAGTCAGGGGGGGAGGGGACTTTTATCCTACGAGCAGTACTTC,CASSQGGRGLLSYEQYF
-,TRBV6-1,15,TRBJ2-1,-,TGTGCCAGCAGGTTAGCGTATGGGTCCTACAATGAGCAGTTCTTC,CASRLAYGSYNEQFF
-,TRBV7-9,16,TRBJ2-1,-,TGTGCCAGCAGCTCCCGAACTACCAGCTCCTACAATGAGCAGTTCTTC,CASSSRTTSSYNEQFF
TRBD1,TRBV30,13,TRBJ1-3,-,TGTGCCTGTTCGACAGGGGGTGGAAACACCATATATTTT,CACSTGGGNTIYF
-,TRBV18,16,TRBJ1-1,-,TGTGCCAGCTCACCACAACAGGGAGGGGCGTTAACTGAAGCTTTCTTT,CASSPQQGGALTEAFF
TRBD1,TRBV5-1,13,TRBJ1-2,-,TGCGCCAGCAGCTTCGGGACAGACTATGGCTACACCTTC,CASSFGTDYGYTF
-,TRBV7-3,13,TRBJ2-7,-,TGTGCCAGCAGCATAAACGCTGCTTACGAGCAGTACTTC,CASSINAAYEQYF
-,TRBV6-6,16,TRBJ1-5,-,TGTGCCAGCACCTCTAGGTCGGGGGCGAGCAATCAGCCCCAGCATTTT,CASTSRSGASNQPQHF
TRBD1,TRBV7-9,14,TRBJ2-1,-,TGTGCCAGCAGCCCACCGACAGGGTACAATGAGCAGTTCTTC,CASSPPTGYNEQFF
TRBD2,TRBV6-1,17,TRBJ2-1,-,TGTGCCAGCAGTGATGGTGGTAGCGGGAGTTCCTACAATGAGCAGTTCTTC,CASSDGGSGSSYNEQFF
-,TRBV6-1,12,TRBJ2-5,-,TGTGCCAGCTGGACTATCCAAGAGACCCAGTACTTC,CASWTIQETQYF
-,TRBV2,14,TRBJ2-5,-,TGTGCCAGCAGTGACGAGGGAACGGGGGAGACCCAGTACTTC,CASSDEGTGETQYF
-,TRBV2,15,TRBJ1-2,few,TGTGCCAGCACTGAGGACAGAAGGACTAACTATGGCTACACCTTC,CASTEDRRTNYGYTF
-,TRBV6-6,15,TRBJ1-2,-,TGTGCCAGCAGTTACTCGAGGCTTAACTATGGGGGCTACACCTTC,CASSYSRLNYGGYTF
-,TRBV19,18,TRBJ2-1,-,TGTGCCAGTAGTACATGGGTGATCGGTCCCCAGCACTACAATGAGCAGTTCTTC,CASSTWVIGPQHYNEQFF
TRBD1,TRBV30,14,TRBJ1-5,-,TGTGCCTGGAGTATGACAGGGCTCAATCAGCCCCAGCATTTT,CAWSMTGLNQPQHF
-,TRBV11-2,13,TRBJ2-7,-,TGTGCCAGCAGCTTAGATCAGCGGAGGGAGCAGTACTTC,CASSLDQRREQYF
TRBD2,TRBV19,14,TRBJ2-5,-,TGTGCCAGTAGTATAGGAGCGGGAGATGAGACCCAGTACTTC,CASSIGAGDETQYF
TRBD1,TRBV30,15,TRBJ2-1,-,TGTGCCTGGAGTGTACAGACAGGGGGCTTAAATGAGCAGTTCTTC,CAWSVQTGGLNEQFF
TRBD1,TRBV2,13,TRBJ1-1,-,TGTGCCAGCAGAGACAGGGCTGGAACTGAAGCTTTCTTT,CASRDRAGTEAFF
-,TRBV18,13,TRBJ2-3,-,TGTGCCAGCTGTAGGTCCCCCACAGATACGCAGTATTTT,CASCRSPTDTQYF
-,TRBV7-2,16,TRBJ2-3,-,TGTGCCAGCACCATCCTGCCTAGTTGGTTTCCAGATACGCAGTATTTT,CASTILPSWFPDTQYF
-,TRBV5-1,13,TRBJ2-7,-,TGCGCCAGTAAAATCGCGACAGGTGAGGAGCAGTACTTC,CASKIATGEEQYF